This T cell receptor (beta chain) was observed in a study of identical twins. Points from the study as a whole: Whereas memory repertoires showed no such difference, abundant cord blood beta clonotypes carried fewer insertions.

This clonotype was found a few times. Its antigen is not identified. Unique molecular identifiers were present on cDNA, and template switching added a universal primer site. TCRdb ran MiXCR on the 5' RACE reads and lists one entry per CDR3 protein. Here the sample spans about 920,000 distinct CDR3 sequences, about 12% being singletons. Germline CDR1 reads MNHEY; CDR2 reads SVGEGT. Trimming shortened V by 7 bases and J by 9 bases, and 4 bases separated the two germline ends. The CDR3 sequence is 9 residues long. The same data also went into a second study, on yellow fever vaccine responses in identical twins.

The V gene is TRBV6-2 or TRBV6-3, the J gene TRBJ1-5; D call uncertain. The sequenced sample was PBMCs. The origin of this receptor is a woman aged 18-29 years in good health. The CDR3 loop is CASTPPQHF. As DNA, the CDR3 is TGTGCCAGCACTCCGCCCCAGCATTTT.